The 25 T cell receptor beta chains below were found in one sample sequenced in a study of graft-versus-host responses after intestinal transplantation. Data came from immunoSEQ multiplex PCR; TCRdb stores just in-frame clones and leaves some out. The top ten clones hold roughly 10% of a sample with around 8,100 clones, 82% of them seen once. Graft tissue was processed to release intraepithelial and lamina propria lymphocytes. The sequencing here drew on ileum tissue, taken about 130 days after transplant. These receptor sequences come from a human patient who received an intestinal transplant, so some T cells may come from the graft donor.

The CDR3: CASSMKGATTDTQYF. For the CDR3, the DNA is TGTGCCAGCAGTATGAAGGGGGCCACCACAGATACGCAGTATTTT. V gene TRBV7-9 combines with J gene TRBJ2-3; 7 bases map to TRBD1. The CDR3 is 15 amino acids. V was clipped by 6 bases and J by 2 bases; unmatched bases: 8. Germline V CDR1 and CDR2: SEHNR, FQNEAQ (reference sequence).

This clone appeared once. The genes are TRBV9 and TRBJ1-2; D remains ambiguous. The ends were cut back, 2 bases at V and 4 bases at J, with 18 bases in the middle. Germline values: CDR1 SGDLS, CDR2 YYNGEE. This CDR3 spans 16 amino acids. CDR3 region: CASSVDPAGWGYGYTF. In DNA form, the CDR3 reads TGTGCCAGCAGCGTGGACCCGGCAGGTTGGGGCTATGGCTACACCTTC. The entire variable domain, with the rest obtained from reference TRBV9 and TRBJ1-2, is as follows: DSGVTQTPKHLITATGQRVTLRCSPRSGDLSVYWYQQSLDQGLQFLIQYYNGEERAKGNILERFSAQQFPDLHSELNLSSLELGDSALYFCASSVDPAGWGYGYTFGSGTRLTVV.

V and J are TRBV6-1 and TRBJ2-7; 13 nucleotides align to TRBD2. Germline V gene lookup returns CDR1 MNHNS and CDR2 SASEGT. The V and J ends lost 5 bases and 6 bases, in that order; junction bases with no gene match: 1. This CDR3 is built from 13 residues. The CDR3, as DNA: TGTGCCAGCAGTTGGACTAGCGGGAGCGAGCAGTACTTC. Amino acid sequence: CASSWTSGSEQYF.

The chain carries TRBV2 and TRBJ1-1; 7 bases agree with TRBD1. CDR1 SNHLY and CDR2 FYNNEI come from the germline V gene. The CDR3 runs 16 residues. J lost 5 bases, V lost 4 bases, and 13 bases had no gene match. The CDR3 protein is CASSGVWEGAGTEAFF. As DNA, the CDR3 is TGTGCCAGCAGTGGAGTGTGGGAGGGGGCGGGAACTGAAGCTTTCTTT.

This clone showed up just once. V is TRBV5-1 and J is TRBJ2-1; 10 nucleotides line up with TRBD1. The trim removed 2 bases at V and 7 bases at J, leaving 9 bases unmatched. Per germline, CDR1 SGHRS and CDR2 YFSETQ. This CDR3 spans 16 amino acids. CDR3 sequence: CASSFLSGQGSNEQFF. CDR3 nucleotide sequence: TGCGCCAGCAGCTTTCTATCGGGACAGGGGAGTAATGAGCAGTTCTTC.

This chain links TRBV21-1 with TRBJ1-5. TRBV21-1 is given as a pseudogene. CDR3 length: 14 residues. The CDR3 bases are TGTGCCAGCAGCAAATCCGGGGGCAATCAGCCCCAGCATTTT. This encodes CASSKSGGNQPQHF.

The V gene is TRBV5-1, the J gene TRBJ2-7, with D perhaps matching TRBD2 (5 bases). Per the germline V gene, CDR1 is SGHRS and CDR2 is YFSETQ. The ends were cut back, 1 base at V and 4 bases at J, with 6 bases in the middle. The CDR3 has 12 amino acids. As DNA, the CDR3 is TGCGCCAGCAGCTTGACTAGTTACGAGCAGTACTTC. It specifies CASSLTSYEQYF.

The gene calls are TRBV5-1 and TRBJ2-3; 9 bases are shared with TRBD2. Unmatched junction bases numbered 13, after V lost 0 bases and J lost 2 bases. The CDR3 loop spans 19 amino acids. CDR1 and CDR2 (germline): SGHRS, YFSETQ. CDR3 nucleotides: TGCGCCAGCAGCTTGGTGACTGGACTAGCGAACTATTACACAGATACGCAGTATTTT. This sequence encodes CASSLVTGLANYYTDTQYF.

This rearrangement joins TRBV11-2 to TRBJ2-5; 8 positions match TRBD1. This CDR3 comprises 18 residues. V lost 1 base and J lost 5; bases outside the gene matches: 15. The germline V gene has CDR1 SGHAT and CDR2 FQNNGV. Here the CDR3 reads CASSLGYGAGGRGETQYF. CDR3 sequence (DNA): TGTGCCAGCAGCTTAGGGTATGGTGCAGGGGGCCGAGGGGAGACCCAGTACTTC.

This clone has a single count. This chain links TRBV25-1 with TRBJ2-2; D uncertain. V gave up 4 bases and J gave up 2 bases, with 5 bases separating them. The length of the CDR3 is 13 residues. Germline V CDR1 and CDR2: MGHDK, SYGVNS. The DNA of the CDR3 is TGTGCCAGCAGTGGACGTAACACCGGGGAGCTGTTTTTT. This gives the protein CASSGRNTGELFF.

This sequence joins TRBV4-1 and TRBJ1-1; D ambiguous. V lost 0 bases to trimming and J lost 4 bases, with 9 bases between them. The germline V gene has CDR1 MGHRA and CDR2 YSYEKL. The CDR3 extends over 14 amino acids. The CDR3 coding sequence is TGCGCCAGCAGCCAAGAACGACGGTCCACTGAAGCTTTCTTT. It is translated as CASSQERRSTEAFF.

The J gene is TRBJ2-5, the V gene TRBV5-4, with TRBD1 matching over 7 bases. The CDR3 runs 14 residues. Germline trimming cut 3 bases from V and 5 bases from J; bases unmatched to any gene: 7. Germline V CDR1 and CDR2: SGHNT, YYREEE (reference sequence). CDR3 residues: CASSSDRVGETQYF. CDR3 coding DNA: TGTGCCAGCAGCTCTGACAGGGTGGGGGAGACCCAGTACTTC. Full variable domain (missing parts from reference TRBV5-4 and TRBJ2-5): ETGVTQSPTHLIKTRGQQVTLRCSSQSGHNTVSWYQQALGQGPQFIFQYYREEENGRGNFPPRFSGLQFPNYSSELNVNALELDDSALYLCASSSDRVGETQYFGPGTRLLVL.

The rearrangement links TRBV10-3 to TRBJ2-1, with TRBD2 identical over 15 bases. V gave up 6 bases and J gave up 9 bases; unmatched junction bases: 9. The CDR3 spans 16 residues. CDR1 ENHRY and CDR2 SYGVKD come from the germline V gene. The CDR3 region is CAISTGTSGGQGEQFF. CDR3 nucleotide sequence: TGTGCCATCAGCACCGGGACTAGCGGGGGGCAGGGTGAGCAGTTCTTC.

V gene TRBV6-5 combines with J gene TRBJ2-7, with 10 bases matching TRBD1. CDR1 and CDR2 from the germline V gene are MNHEY and SVGAGI. V was pared by 4 bases and J by 2 bases, with 2 bases of the junction left unmatched. This CDR3 is 14 amino acids long. The CDR3 loop is CASSSGQGTYEQYF. The CDR3 DNA is TGTGCCAGCAGTTCGGGACAGGGGACCTACGAGCAGTACTTC.

The chain links TRBV28 to TRBJ2-1; 7 bases align to TRBD1. Germline V CDR1 and CDR2: MDHEN, SYDVKM. V was clipped by 5 bases and J by 8 bases; unmatched bases: 9. CDR3 length: 14 amino acids. The CDR3 protein is CASSPPGQRHEQFF. The CDR3, as DNA: TGTGCCAGCAGTCCGCCGGGACAGCGCCATGAGCAGTTCTTC.

In this sample, this clone is large. The rearrangement links TRBV2 to TRBJ1-5; D remains unclear. The CDR3 covers 14 residues. In germline, CDR1 is SNHLY, CDR2 FYNNEI. Trimming took 7 bases from V and 2 from J, leaving 12 bases between them. Here the CDR3 reads CASTGIGGNQPQHF. The DNA for the CDR3 is TGTGCCAGCACGGGGATTGGAGGCAATCAGCCCCAGCATTTT.

The chain recombines TRBV5-1 with TRBJ2-7; no definite D call. From germline, CDR1 is SGHRS and CDR2 YFSETQ. This CDR3 spans 15 amino acids. Trimming removed 0 bases at V and 5 bases at J, with 15 bases between. CDR3 region: CASSLEESKLDEQYF. Written as DNA, the CDR3 is TGCGCCAGCAGCTTGGAAGAATCCAAGCTCGACGAGCAGTACTTC.

The genes are TRBV30 and TRBJ2-7; 10 bases are a match to TRBD2. Germline values: CDR1 GTSNPN, CDR2 SVGIG (reference sequence). Trimming cost V 3 bases and J 2 bases; bases outside gene matches: 13. This CDR3 comprises 17 residues. In nucleotides, the CDR3 is TGTGCCTGGAGGAGAAGGGGACTAGCGCCAATCCCCTACGAGCAGTACTTC. Translated, it gives CAWRRRGLAPIPYEQYF.

The chain couples TRBV5-1 to TRBJ2-7; 8 nucleotides align to TRBD1. V was clipped by 5 bases and J by 6 bases; unmatched bases: 7. The germline gives CDR1 SGHRS, CDR2 YFSETQ. CDR3 length: 13 amino acids. CDR3 in DNA: TGCGCCAGCAGTATCGGACAGGGCGGCGAGCAGTACTTC. The encoded protein is CASSIGQGGEQYF.

The sample holds a few counts of this clone. The chain recombines TRBV5-5 with TRBJ2-2; tentatively, D is TRBD1 (6 bases). Trimming took off 4 bases at V and 1 base at J, with 14 bases between the two ends. The CDR3 is 16 residues long. Looked up from germline, CDR1 is SGHKS and CDR2 is YYEKEE (reference sequence). Written as DNA, the CDR3 is TGTGCCAGCAGCCGGACACCAGGGGTGAACACCGGGGAGCTGTTTTTT. This gives the protein CASSRTPGVNTGELFF.

This clone has just one count. The V and J genes are TRBV7-2 and TRBJ1-2; 7 bases map to TRBD1. The ends lost 7 bases at V and 4 bases at J; junction bases unmatched: 15. The CDR3 totals 16 residues. Germline values: CDR1 SGHTA, CDR2 FQGNSA. For the CDR3, the DNA is TGTGCCAGCACCCGAGTGGTAGGGACAGACCTCTATGGCTACACCTTC. Encoded protein: CASTRVVGTDLYGYTF.

The rearrangement uses TRBV11-2 and TRBJ1-1; D might be TRBD1 (5 bases). Germline CDR1 SGHAT, CDR2 FQNNGV. Trimming shortened V by 5 bases and J by 0 bases, and 13 bases separated the two germline ends. The CDR3 has 15 residues. The CDR3 loop is CASSLPGTLNTEAFF. The CDR3, as DNA: TGTGCCAGCAGCCTTCCCGGGACGTTGAACACTGAAGCTTTCTTT.

The genes are TRBV6-4 and TRBJ2-5, with 12 bases aligning to TRBD2. The V and J ends lost 2 bases and 3 bases, in that order; junction bases with no gene match: 7. The CDR3 is 17 amino acids. Germline CDR1 is MRHNA and CDR2 is SNTAGT. The CDR3 DNA follows: TGTGCCAGCAGTGACCCTGGACTAGCGGGGTATAAAGAGACCCAGTACTTC. Protein product: CASSDPGLAGYKETQYF.

This chain's CDR3 is CASSALAGGAETQYF. Written as DNA, the CDR3 is TGCGCCAGCAGCGCGCTAGCGGGGGGGGCGGAGACCCAGTACTTC. The gene calls are TRBV4-1 and TRBJ2-5; 12 nucleotides agree with TRBD2. J lost 5 bases, V lost 5 bases, and 6 bases had no gene match. The CDR3 is 15 residues long. CDR1 is MGHRA, CDR2 YSYEKL, per germline.

This sequence joins TRBV5-4 and TRBJ2-7; 11 bases are a match to TRBD2. With V trimmed by 4 bases and J by 0 bases, 3 bases remained unmatched. The CDR3 has 15 residues. Per germline, CDR1 SGHNT and CDR2 YYREEE (reference sequence). The DNA of the CDR3 is TGTGCCAGCAGCCCAACTAGCGGGAGCTCCTACGAGCAGTACTTC. The encoded protein is CASSPTSGSSYEQYF.